This section outlines one T cell receptor (beta chain) sequence together with its context. Germline CDR1 is LNHNV and CDR2 is YYDKDF (reference sequence). There are 15 residues in the CDR3. V gave up 1 base and J gave up 3 bases; unmatched junction bases: 5. These data are taken from a study of blood T cell repertoires in COVID-19. About the research overall: Whether acute or convalescent, the COVID-19 samples came from the United States, Italy and Spain. Nucleic acid was either cDNA or gDNA, and it came from T cells, B-cell-depleted T cells, or PBMCs.

Authors' data handling: Counts of nucleated cells, estimated from reference gene primer amplification, were obtained. Assay used: immunoSEQ multiplex PCR; TCRdb lists only in-frame clones, some missing. That table supplies the V and J calls and clone size; D and trimming were determined from the DNA. The table lists fewer than 6,500 clones, approximately 84% of them singletons. The receptor's source is a human donor in a cohort sampled during active COVID-19. The rearrangement uses TRBV15 and TRBJ2-7, with 8 positions matching TRBD2. The sequencing input was peripheral blood. CDR3 coding DNA: TGTGCCACCAGCAGAGCCAGGACTAGCAGCTACGAGCAGTACTTC. Amino acid sequence: CATSRARTSSYEQYF.